This TCR beta chain was sequenced during a study of shared T cell receptors in the human thymus (dated by TCRdb to the early 2020s). Regarding the complete study: The study investigated the way shared, self-reactive T-cell receptor alpha chains are produced in the human thymus.

Library construction relied on the immunoSEQ multiplex PCR assay. In TCRdb, the immuneACCESS table is reduced to in-frame sequences with V and J assigned. These tables do not hold every clone; where another copy was compared, an unresolved V gene accounts for under half, and the others remain unexplained. This sample gives hundreds of thousands of clones in total; 87% of them show up just once. Jointly, the top ten make up more than 0.009% of the sample. Via the germline V gene (reference sequence), CDR1 is LNHDA and CDR2 SQIVND. Trimming accounts for 6 bases at V and 1 base at J, while the number of junction bases matched to no gene is 8. The CDR3 holds 16 amino acids from the cysteine to the phenylalanine. Kept here is only the CDR3 DNA, which spans 48 bases and is read in frame from base 1. This clone was detected a few times. The target of this receptor is not known. No base qualities exist here, and no much larger clone lies one base off it.

These data also formed part of another study, on human thymus T cells. Drawing on the second study: Immunologically healthy infants undergoing open corrective cardiac surgery for congenital heart defects in Finland were used as donors. Thymus tissue was collected as surgical resects that were removed during corrective cardiac surgery. Biased V and J gene segment usage appeared to be present in both thymic and peripheral blood repertoires. The related research found that thymic TCR repertoires overlapped highly between unrelated individuals. The study characterized TCR alpha and beta repertoires from under 10 infant thymus samples and a few related peripheral blood samples. Donor ages ranged from roughly 7 to 250 days, and the cohort comprised about six male and a couple of female infants. Thymocytes were mechanically released from the tissue and were stored as pellets of about 8.5-31 million cells at -70 degrees C. A QIAsymphony instrument was used to extract genomic DNA from the frozen cell pellets. The immunoSEQ multiplex PCR assay was used to amplify the TCRB and TCRAD loci from a standardized quantity of quality-controlled genomic DNA. Amplicons spanned the V(D)J region at a length sufficient to cover the CDR3 and identify V and J genes. The commercial immunoSEQ service was used to sequence amplicons on an Illumina platform. Primer bias and sequencing errors were corrected as previously described, and TCRAD and TCRB were defined on the basis of the IMGT database. immunoSEQ Analyzer 3.0 and VDJTools were used for repertoire analysis, which covered basic statistics, V/J segment usage, diversity estimates, rarefaction and pairwise overlap. To estimate diversity, the Chao1, ChaoE, Efron-Thisted, Shannon and inverse Simpson indices were applied, and diversity was also estimated on datasets down-sampled to the smallest sample. Repertoire overlap was assessed by strict matching of CDR3 nucleotide sequence, V gene and J gene, and clustering was done by Jaccard-based multidimensional scaling. On average, roughly 740,000 unique TCRB clonotypes were obtained from thymus samples, compared with roughly 84,000 from blood samples.

This receptor was obtained from a boy in the first two years of life with a congenital heart defect. Donor details come from another sample of the same person, matched by shared clones. The rearranged chain carries TRBV19 and TRBJ2-3, with 9 bases aligning to TRBD1. Sequenced material: thymocytes. The CDR3 is CASSHRGLRGTDTQYF. The sequenced DNA is TGTGCCAGTAGCCACAGGGGGCTTAGGGGCACAGATACGCAGTATTTT.